The 18 T cell receptor beta chains listed next were all sequenced from one sample in a study of regulatory T cells in long-lasting Graves disease. To make TCR beta libraries, researchers used iRepertoire HTBI primers and Arm-PCR of CDR3 regions. A single record per CDR3 protein comes from TCRdb applying MiXCR to the multiplex PCR reads. The data contain around 320,000 distinct CDR3 sequences, approximately 16% of them singletons. This sample's time point: newly diagnosed GD, antithyroid drugs for less than 3 months. Following extraction of RNA from PBMCs, that RNA was used to make the TCR library. These data also featured in a second study, about T cells in Graves' hyperthyroidism and ophthalmopathy.

Sequenced material: peripheral blood mononuclear cells (PBMCs), taken at new diagnosis, from a patient treated with antithyroid drugs. All receptors come from a man aged 35-49 years with Graves disease.

This clonotype has at least ten counts. The CDR3 loop is CASSFLDRDRAPLHF. The CDR3, as DNA: TGCGCCAGCAGCTTTTTGGACAGGGACAGGGCACCCCTCCACTTT. This rearrangement joins TRBV5-1 to TRBJ1-6; 9 nucleotides line up with TRBD1. The trim removed 2 bases at V and 11 bases at J, leaving 8 bases unmatched. The CDR3 loop spans 15 amino acids. CDR1 and CDR2 (germline): SGHRS, YFSETQ.

This clonotype appeared many times. This chain joins TRBV28 and TRBJ2-3, with 8 bases fitting TRBD2. The CDR3 runs to 13 residues. The germline V gene has CDR1 MDHEN and CDR2 SYDVKM. With 8 bases clipped from V and 5 bases from J, the junction kept 6 bases outside the gene matches. The CDR3 bases are TGTGCCAGCCGGGCGGGGGGCATAGATACGCAGTATTTT. As protein: CASRAGGIDTQYF.

This clonotype has more than one count but fewer than ten. The chain combines TRBV20-1 with TRBJ2-5; 11 positions agree with TRBD2. The germline V gene has CDR1 DFQATT and CDR2 SNEGSKA (reference sequence). There are 15 residues in the CDR3. The V gene end was trimmed by 7 bases and the J gene end by 4 bases; junction bases not matched to a gene: 11. The CDR3 region is CSGNSLAGVGETQYF. The CDR3, as DNA: TGCAGTGGCAACTCACTAGCGGGGGTCGGAGAGACCCAGTACTTC.

This clonotype was seen repeatedly, ten times or more. This sequence joins TRBV29-1 and TRBJ2-7; D not certain. Trimming removed 4 bases from V and 2 bases from J, with 9 bases in between. The CDR3 contains 12 residues. The germline gives CDR1 SQVTM, CDR2 ANQGSEA. The CDR3 bases are TGCAGCGTTGCCTTGACTCCCTACGAGCAGTACTTC. Translated, it gives CSVALTPYEQYF.

The V and J genes are TRBV7-2 and TRBJ2-7; tentative D call: TRBD2 (5 bases). Germline CDR1 SGHTA, CDR2 FQGNSA. The CDR3 covers 14 residues. Trimming stripped 3 bases from V and 0 bases from J, with 9 bases between. The CDR3 protein is CASSFSGISYEQYF. In nucleotides, the CDR3 is TGTGCCAGCAGCTTCAGCGGAATCTCCTACGAGCAGTACTTC.

Ten or more counts support this clonotype. V is TRBV28 and J is TRBJ1-6; tentatively, D is TRBD1 (6 bases). V lost 10 bases and J lost 9, with 31 bases in between. CDR3 length equals 18 residues. Per the germline V gene, CDR1 is MDHEN and CDR2 is SYDVKM. The CDR3 DNA reads as TGTGCCACCGGAGGTTTAGGTAGCTGGGACACCAGAGCTTCACCCCTCCACTTT. It specifies CATGGLGSWDTRASPLHF.

This clonotype was picked up many times. The chain uses TRBV27 and TRBJ2-1; unclear D gene. The CDR3 is 15 amino acids. V lost 4 bases and J lost 4, with 14 bases in between. The V gene's germline CDR1 is MNHEY and CDR2 SMNVEV (reference sequence). CDR3 in amino acids: CASSSLGVGYNEQFF. DNA of the CDR3: TGTGCCAGCAGTTCCCTTGGGGTAGGGTACAATGAGCAGTTCTTC.

This rearrangement joins TRBV24-1 to TRBJ2-2; D not resolved. From germline, CDR1 is KGHDR and CDR2 SFDVKD. The V end was cut by 1 base, the J end by 3 bases, with 8 bases between. This CDR3 is 15 amino acids long. CDR3 coding DNA: TGTGCCACCAGTGATTTTACGGGTGACACCGGGGAGCTGTTTTTT. This gives the protein CATSDFTGDTGELFF.

This clonotype was observed at least ten times. The rearrangement uses TRBV4-3 and TRBJ1-1, with D tentatively TRBD1 (6 bases). CDR1 is LGHNA, CDR2 YSLEER, per germline. The CDR3 length is 15 residues. The V gene lost 3 bases and the J gene lost 3 bases, with 14 bases spanning the gap. CDR3: CASSQNQGRDTEAFF. In DNA, the CDR3 is TGCGCCAGCAGCCAGAATCAGGGGAGGGACACTGAAGCTTTCTTT.

This clonotype was detected a few times. The chain employs TRBV4-3 and TRBJ2-3; no definite D call. The CDR3 is made up of 16 amino acids. The V gene's germline CDR1 is LGHNA and CDR2 YSLEER. V gave up 5 bases and J gave up 1 base, with 16 bases separating them. The CDR3 spells CASSVNSWLGTDTQYF. CDR3 in DNA: TGCGCCAGCAGCGTCAACAGCTGGTTGGGCACAGATACGCAGTATTTT.

This clonotype was detected many times. The V call is TRBV20-1, the J call TRBJ2-1; no firm D call. CDR3 length: 12 amino acids. CDR1 DFQATT and CDR2 SNEGSKA come from the germline V gene (reference sequence). V shed 2 bases and J shed 3 bases, with 5 bases lying between them. The CDR3 DNA reads TGCAGTGCTAGAAGACTCTACAATGAGCAGTTCTTC. The encoded protein is CSARRLYNEQFF.

This clonotype was observed at least ten times. The rearrangement links TRBV7-2 to TRBJ2-7; possibly TRBD1 for D (6 bases). The CDR3 covers 13 residues. Between the trimmed V and J ends, which lost 3 bases and 3 bases, there was a span of 9 bases. CDR1 and CDR2 (germline): SGHTA, FQGNSA. CDR3 nucleotides: TGTGCCAGCAGCTTTTCCAGGGGCTACGAGCAGTACTTC. Amino acids: CASSFSRGYEQYF.

This clonotype was seen a handful of times. The chain links TRBV20-1 to TRBJ1-3; the D is unclear. CDR1 DFQATT and CDR2 SNEGSKA come from the germline V gene (reference sequence). This CDR3 is built from 14 residues. Trimming cost V 0 bases and J 0 bases, with 6 bases left between them. The CDR3 protein is CSARDSGSGNTIYF. DNA for the CDR3: TGCAGTGCTAGAGATTCCGGCTCTGGAAACACCATATATTTT.

This clonotype came up many times. The chain links TRBV5-1 to TRBJ2-3; 12 nucleotides align to TRBD1. The ends lost 5 bases at V and 4 bases at J; junction bases unmatched: 8. Germline assignment: CDR1 SGHRS and CDR2 YFSETQ. The CDR3 is 16 residues long. The CDR3 DNA follows: TGCGCCAGCAGGTATACCGGGACAGGGGGCTCAGATACGCAGTATTTT. Translation gives CASRYTGTGGSDTQYF.

This clonotype was recorded many times. The genes are TRBV5-1 and TRBJ2-1; TRBD1 matches 7 bases. The CDR3 loop spans 15 amino acids. V dropped 2 bases and J dropped 4; count of bases not matched to a gene: 6. CDR1 and CDR2 from the germline V gene are SGHRS and YFSETQ. CDR3 sequence reads: CASSLGDRAYNEQFF. The CDR3 DNA reads TGCGCCAGCAGCTTAGGCGACAGGGCTTACAATGAGCAGTTCTTC.

This clonotype was found many times. V is TRBV20-1 and J is TRBJ2-7, with no clear D. The V gene lost 5 bases and the J gene lost 2 bases, with 10 bases spanning the gap. The length of the CDR3 is 12 residues. Germline CDR1 is DFQATT and CDR2 is SNEGSKA (reference sequence). The CDR3 bases are TGCAGTGCTCCACCGGGCCCCTACGAGCAGTACTTC. This sequence encodes CSAPPGPYEQYF.

J is TRBJ2-3 and V is TRBV4-2; D is unresolved. Germline V gives CDR1 LGHNA, CDR2 YNFKEQ. The CDR3 totals 14 residues. The V end was cut by 0 bases, the J end by 3 bases, with 7 bases between. CDR3 amino acids: CASSQDMFTDTQYF. In nucleotides, the CDR3 is TGTGCCAGCAGCCAAGATATGTTTACAGATACGCAGTATTTT.

This clonotype was counted ten times or more. The V call is TRBV11-3, the J call TRBJ1-1; D call uncertain. The CDR3 is 15 residues long. V lost 5 bases to trimming and J lost 2 bases, with 15 bases between them. CDR1 and CDR2 from the germline V gene are SGHNT and YENEEA. DNA for the CDR3: TGTGCCAGCAGCACTCCCGGATTGGCCAACACTGAAGCTTTCTTT. Protein: CASSTPGLANTEAFF.